The 9 T cell receptor beta chains in this list originate from one sample, sequenced in a study of CD8+ T cells in alopecia areata. Sequencing relied on a cDNA template that was reverse transcribed from extracted RNA. Sequenced by immunoSEQ multiplex PCR; TCRdb stores in-frame clones only, minus some. The table lists 270,000 or so clones, with no singletons. Cells pooled from cutaneous lymph nodes were sorted on CD4, CD8alpha, NKG2D, NKG2ACE and other markers. Sequenced input: CD4+ T cells sorted from a lymph node. Receptor source: a C3H/HeJ mouse with alopecia areata. MHC haplotype of the mouse line: H2-k.

Notes on this clone: Genes and germline are mouse. The CDR3 end lies 4 residues beyond the end of the read and is filled in from the germline J gene. Different DNA sequences within this sample yield the same CDR3. V usage is TRBV1 and J usage is TRBJ2-1, with TRBD2 as a possible D gene (7 bases). Germline assignment: CDR1 NSQYPW and CDR2 LRSPGD (reference sequence). V was shortened by 0 bases and J by 3 bases, with 9 bases between the two germline ends. The length of the CDR3 is 15 residues. CDR3 protein: CTCSAEGGGYAEQFF. The part of the CDR3 DNA that was read is TGCACCTGCAGTGCAGAGGGGGGCGGCTATGCT.

Worth noting for this clone: Gene names refer to mouse genes. From the germline J gene comes the end of the CDR3, since the read stops 4 residues before it. The gene calls are TRBV13-3 and TRBJ2-3; the D gene is possibly TRBD1 (5 bases). The CDR3 covers 11 residues. V was pared by 7 bases and J by 4 bases, with 7 bases between. The germline V gene encodes CDR1 NNHDY and CDR2 SYVADS. The sequenced part of the CDR3 DNA is TGTGCCAGCCGGACAACAGAA. Amino acid sequence: CASRTTE. The CDR3 in full is CASRTTETLYF.

This clone was observed a handful of times. Mouse names are used for the genes. The read ends 4 residues shy of where the CDR3 ends; the end is completed using the germline J gene. The chain recombines TRBV19 with TRBJ2-1; tentatively, D is TRBD1 (6 bases). Per germline, CDR1 FNHDT and CDR2 SITEND (reference sequence). This CDR3 contains 13 residues. CDR3 sequence: CASRSPGTSEQFF. The DNA read from the CDR3 is TGTGCCAGCAGATCCCCCGGGACATCT.

There are a few counts of this clone. Gene names and germline match the mouse. From the germline J gene comes the end of the CDR3, since the read stops 4 residues before it. V is TRBV13-3 and J is TRBJ1-1; D is undetermined. The V end lost 3 bases, the J end lost 0 bases, and 6 bases lay between the germline ends. The CDR3 is made up of 13 amino acids. Germline-derived CDR1 and CDR2 are NNHDY and SYVADS. CDR3 DNA (partial): TGTGCCAGCAGTGCCCAAGCAAACACA. Protein product: CASSAQANT. The entire CDR3 protein is CASSAQANTEVFF.

Regarding this clone: Gene names denote mouse genes. The same CDR3 can be traced to other DNA sequences in this sample. The CDR3 protein is CASSQAGLGEDTQYF. Partial CDR3 DNA: TGTGCCAGCAGCCAAGCCGGACTGGGAGAAGAC. V is TRBV5 and J is TRBJ2-5; 8 bases agree with TRBD2. The read ends 4 residues early relative to the CDR3; the germline J gene fills the gap. This CDR3 has 15 residues. Germline values: CDR1 LGHNA, CDR2 YNLKQL (reference sequence).

This clone was seen a few times. The genes and germline here are from mouse. The read ends 4 residues early relative to the CDR3; the germline J gene fills the gap. The rearrangement uses TRBV19 and TRBJ2-7, with 7 nucleotides matching TRBD1. Germline lookup yields CDR1 FNHDT and CDR2 SITEND (reference sequence). The CDR3 is 14 amino acids. J gave up 0 bases and V 5 bases, and 5 bases lay outside the gene matches. CDR3 bases read: TGTGCCAGCAGCCCTCCAGGGGGCTCCTAT. This sequence encodes CASSPPGGSY. In full, the CDR3 reads CASSPPGGSYEQYF.

This clone was seen more than once but under ten times. Mouse gene names apply. The read gets to within 3 residues of the CDR3 end, and the germline J gene fills in the rest. This chain joins TRBV29 and TRBJ1-6, with TRBD1 as a possible D gene (5 bases). TRBJ1-6 is designated an ORF whose function remains uncertain. Trimming stripped 2 bases from V and 0 bases from J, with 5 bases between. CDR1 MSHET and CDR2 SYDVDS come from the germline V gene. This CDR3 is built from 15 residues. The CDR3 loop reads CASSLTGSYNSPLYF. CDR3 DNA, as far as it was read: TGTGCTAGCAGTTTAACAGGTTCCTATAATTCGCCC.

As regards this clone: A single base separates this from a much larger clone, so it may be a read error. Germline and genes: mouse. Read data end 4 residues before the CDR3 end; the end is taken from the germline J gene. Additional DNA sequences in this sample encode the identical CDR3. This chain uses TRBV13-2 with TRBJ2-1, with a tentative D call TRBD1 (5 bases). The CDR3 runs to 12 residues. The V end was cut by 2 bases, the J end by 5 bases, with 5 bases between. Germline V gives CDR1 NNHNN, CDR2 SYGAGS (reference sequence). The CDR3 bases that were read are TGTGCCAGCGGTGACAGGGATGCT. It encodes CASGDRDA. The CDR3 reads in full as CASGDRDAEQFF.

Comments on this clone: Gene names and germline match the mouse. The read gets to within 4 residues of the CDR3 end, and the germline J gene fills in the rest. The rearrangement uses TRBV29 and TRBJ2-3; no reliable D call. Germline V lookup: CDR1 MSHET, CDR2 SYDVDS. The CDR3 has 14 residues. Trimming left V 2 bases short and J 0 bases short, with 6 bases between. CDR3 DNA (partial): TGTGCTAGCAGTTTAGTGGGTAGTGCAGAA. Protein: CASSLVGSAE. The whole CDR3 sequence is CASSLVGSAETLYF.